The clone carrying this TCR beta chain has at least ten counts. These data are taken from a study of Graves' ophthalmopathy and Graves' hyperthyroidism. Investigators amplified TCR beta CDR3 regions from RNA transcripts. After a first-round RT-PCR with HTBI primers, a second-round multiplex PCR was run. TCRdb re-derived calls from the multiplex PCR reads in MiXCR, one entry per CDR3 protein. Of under 250,000 distinct CDR3 sequences listed, 20% to 25% were seen once; the top ten hold about 40%. This CDR3 is 16 amino acids long. Germline assignment: CDR1 SGHRS and CDR2 YFSETQ. Losses at the gene ends were 1 base for V and 6 bases for J; bases not matched to a gene: 12.

Sample: peripheral blood. The gene calls are TRBV5-1 and TRBJ1-2, with 7 positions matching TRBD1. The TCR sequence derives from a woman in her forties or fifties with Graves' ophthalmopathy. The CDR3 nucleotides read TGCGCCAGCAGCTTGTTCCCGGCCGGGACAGATAATGGCTACACCTTC. This gives the protein CASSLFPAGTDNGYTF. The full variable domain, in which reference TRBV5-1 and TRBJ1-2 provide the parts outside the CDR3, is KAGVTQTPRYLIKTRGQQVTLSCSPISGHRSVSWYQQTPGQGLQFLFEYFSETQRNKGNFPGRFSGRQFSNSRSEMNVSTLELGDSALYLCASSLFPAGTDNGYTFGSGTRLTVV.